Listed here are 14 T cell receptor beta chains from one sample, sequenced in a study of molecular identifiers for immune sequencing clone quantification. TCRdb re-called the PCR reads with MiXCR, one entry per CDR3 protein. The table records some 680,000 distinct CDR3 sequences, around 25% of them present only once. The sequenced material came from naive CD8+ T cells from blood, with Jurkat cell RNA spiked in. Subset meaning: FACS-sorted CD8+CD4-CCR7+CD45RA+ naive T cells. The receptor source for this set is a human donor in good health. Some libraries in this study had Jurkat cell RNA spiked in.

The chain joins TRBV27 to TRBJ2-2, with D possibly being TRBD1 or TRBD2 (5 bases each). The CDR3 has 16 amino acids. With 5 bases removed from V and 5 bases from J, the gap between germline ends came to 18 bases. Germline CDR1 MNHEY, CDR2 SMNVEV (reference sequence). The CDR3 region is CASSPARGGWTGELFF. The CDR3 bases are TGTGCCAGCAGTCCCGCACGGGGCGGGTGGACCGGGGAGCTGTTTTTT.

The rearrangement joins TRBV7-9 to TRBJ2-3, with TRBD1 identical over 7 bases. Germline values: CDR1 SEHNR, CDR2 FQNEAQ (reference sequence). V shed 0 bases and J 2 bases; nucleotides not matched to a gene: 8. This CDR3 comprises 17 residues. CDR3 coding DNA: TGTGCCAGCAGCTTAGCATTAGGCAGGGGGTCCACAGATACGCAGTATTTT. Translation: CASSLALGRGSTDTQYF. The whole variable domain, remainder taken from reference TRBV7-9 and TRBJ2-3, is DTGVSQNPRHKITKRGQNVTFRCDPISEHNRLYWYRQTLGQGPEFLTYFQNEAQLEKSRLLSDRFSAERPKGSFSTLEIQRTEQGDSAMYLCASSLALGRGSTDTQYFGPGTRLTVL.

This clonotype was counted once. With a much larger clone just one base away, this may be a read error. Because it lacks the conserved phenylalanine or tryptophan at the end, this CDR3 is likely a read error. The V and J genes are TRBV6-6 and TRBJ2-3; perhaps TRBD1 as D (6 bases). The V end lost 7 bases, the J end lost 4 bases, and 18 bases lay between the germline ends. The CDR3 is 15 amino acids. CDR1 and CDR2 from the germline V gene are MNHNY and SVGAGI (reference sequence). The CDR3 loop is CASTLMNTGPDTQYL. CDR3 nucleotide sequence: TGTGCCAGCACCTTAATGAATACAGGGCCAGATACGCAGTATCTT.

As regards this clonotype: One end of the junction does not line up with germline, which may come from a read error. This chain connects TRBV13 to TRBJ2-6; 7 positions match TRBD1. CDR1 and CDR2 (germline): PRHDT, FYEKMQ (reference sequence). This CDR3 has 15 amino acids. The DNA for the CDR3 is TGTGCCAGCAGCTTAACAGGGGCAGGGGCCAACATCCTGACTTTC. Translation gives CASSLTGAGANILTF.

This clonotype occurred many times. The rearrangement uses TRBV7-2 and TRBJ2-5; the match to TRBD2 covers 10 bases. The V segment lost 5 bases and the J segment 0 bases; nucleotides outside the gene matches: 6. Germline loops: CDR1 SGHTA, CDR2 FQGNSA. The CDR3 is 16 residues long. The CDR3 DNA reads TGTGCCAGCAGCCTAGGGACTAGCGCCTACCAAGAGACCCAGTACTTC. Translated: CASSLGTSAYQETQYF.

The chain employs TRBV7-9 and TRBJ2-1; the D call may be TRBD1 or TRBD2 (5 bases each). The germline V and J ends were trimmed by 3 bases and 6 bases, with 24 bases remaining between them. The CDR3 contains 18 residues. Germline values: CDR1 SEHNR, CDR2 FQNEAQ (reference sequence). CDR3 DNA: TGTGCCAGCAGCTTTCGGGGACCTTGGCAGGGAGTAGGCAATGAGCAGTTCTTC. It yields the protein CASSFRGPWQGVGNEQFF.

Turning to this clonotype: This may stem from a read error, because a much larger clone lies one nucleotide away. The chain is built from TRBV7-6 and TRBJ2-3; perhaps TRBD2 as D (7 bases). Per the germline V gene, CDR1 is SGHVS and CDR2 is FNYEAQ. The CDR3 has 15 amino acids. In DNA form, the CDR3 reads TGTGCCAGCAGCTTATCGGGGGGCACAGAAGATGCGCAGTATTTT. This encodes CASSLSGGTEDAQYF.

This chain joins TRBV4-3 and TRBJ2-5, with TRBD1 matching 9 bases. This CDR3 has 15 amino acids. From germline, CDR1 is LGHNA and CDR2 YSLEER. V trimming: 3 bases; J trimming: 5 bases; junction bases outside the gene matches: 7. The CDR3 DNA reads TGCGCCAGCAGCCAGGACAGGGGATATGAGGAGACCCAGTACTTC. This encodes CASSQDRGYEETQYF.

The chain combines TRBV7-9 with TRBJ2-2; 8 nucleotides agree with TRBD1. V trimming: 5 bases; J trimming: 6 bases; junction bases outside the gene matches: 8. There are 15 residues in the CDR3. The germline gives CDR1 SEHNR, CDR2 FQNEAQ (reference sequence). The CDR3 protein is CASSPGGAEPGELFF. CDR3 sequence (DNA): TGTGCCAGCAGCCCAGGGGGCGCCGAGCCCGGGGAGCTGTTTTTT.

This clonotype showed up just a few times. In nucleotides, the CDR3 is TGCGCCAGCAGCCAAGTAGGACTAGCGGGGGGTCTCGGAACAGATACGCAGTATTTT. This codes for CASSQVGLAGGLGTDTQYF. V usage is TRBV4-3 and J usage is TRBJ2-3, with 14 bases fitting TRBD2. Germline CDR1 is LGHNA and CDR2 is YSLEER. The V segment lost 1 base and the J segment 3 bases; nucleotides outside the gene matches: 9. CDR3 length: 19 residues.

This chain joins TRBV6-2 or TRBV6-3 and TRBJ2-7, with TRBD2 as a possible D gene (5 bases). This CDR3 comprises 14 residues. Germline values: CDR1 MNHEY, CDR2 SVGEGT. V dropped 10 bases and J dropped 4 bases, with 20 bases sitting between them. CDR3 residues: CANLSQSGPYEQYF. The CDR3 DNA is TGTGCCAACCTGTCCCAGAGCGGACCTTACGAGCAGTACTTC.

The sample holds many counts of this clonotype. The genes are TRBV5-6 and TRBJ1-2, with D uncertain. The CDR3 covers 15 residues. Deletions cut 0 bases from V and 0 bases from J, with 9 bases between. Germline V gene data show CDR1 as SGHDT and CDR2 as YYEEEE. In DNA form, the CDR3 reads TGTGCCAGCAGCTTGGGGCAGATAACTAACTATGGCTACACCTTC. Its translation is CASSLGQITNYGYTF.

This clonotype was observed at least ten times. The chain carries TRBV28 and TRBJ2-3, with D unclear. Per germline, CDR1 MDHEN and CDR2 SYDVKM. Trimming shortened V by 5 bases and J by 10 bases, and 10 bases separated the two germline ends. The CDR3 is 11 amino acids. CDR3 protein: CASSQGNAQYF. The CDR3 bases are TGTGCCAGCAGTCAAGGGAATGCGCAGTATTTT.

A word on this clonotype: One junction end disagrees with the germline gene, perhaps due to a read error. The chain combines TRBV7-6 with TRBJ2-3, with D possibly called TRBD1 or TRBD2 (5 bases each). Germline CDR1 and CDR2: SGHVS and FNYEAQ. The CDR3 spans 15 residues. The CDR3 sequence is CAGSLAGTSTDTQYF. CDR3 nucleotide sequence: TGTGCCGGCAGCTTAGCTGGGACCAGCACAGATACGCAGTATTTT.